This TCR beta chain was sequenced in a study of T cell changes during pregnancy in multiple sclerosis. Germline assignment: CDR1 MDHEN and CDR2 SYDVKM. The CDR3 is 15 amino acids. V trimming: 6 bases; J trimming: 10 bases; junction bases outside the gene matches: 12. Profiling relied on immunoSEQ multiplex PCR, and the TCRdb table lists in-frame clones only, not all of them. The table shows tens of thousands of clones, with 75% to 95% occurring only once. The source of this sequence is a female donor in good health, enrolled as a control in a pregnancy study. The chain joins TRBV28 to TRBJ2-1; 10 bases align to TRBD1. The sequences come from CD4+ T cells from peripheral blood mononuclear cells, collected after pregnancy. The CDR3 is CASSPRRQGAWEQFF. As DNA, the CDR3 is TGTGCCAGCAGCCCTCGGAGACAGGGGGCATGGGAGCAGTTCTTC.